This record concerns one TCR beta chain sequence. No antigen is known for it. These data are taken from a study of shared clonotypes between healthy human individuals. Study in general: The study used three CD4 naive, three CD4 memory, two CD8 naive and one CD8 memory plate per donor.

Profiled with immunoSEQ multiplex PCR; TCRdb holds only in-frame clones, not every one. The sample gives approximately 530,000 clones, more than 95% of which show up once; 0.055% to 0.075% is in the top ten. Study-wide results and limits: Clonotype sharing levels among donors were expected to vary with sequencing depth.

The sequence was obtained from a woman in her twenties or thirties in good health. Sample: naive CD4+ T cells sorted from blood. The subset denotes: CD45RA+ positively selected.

CDR3 protein: CSAPLWDEQYF. The CDR3 coding sequence is TGCAGTGCTCCCTTATGGGACGAGCAGTACTTC. The V call is TRBV20-1, the J call TRBJ2-7; D not resolved. Trimming removed 5 bases at V and 5 bases at J, with 10 bases between. Per the germline V gene, CDR1 is DFQATT and CDR2 is SNEGSKA (reference sequence). This CDR3 comprises 11 residues.